This T cell receptor beta chain was captured in a study of blood T cell repertoires in COVID-19. This clone was found a few times. Using immunoSEQ multiplex PCR, the repertoire was profiled, and TCRdb retains in-frame clones only, with some absent. Of 200,000 or so clones in the sample, around 80% were seen once. The CDR3 is made up of 15 amino acids. Germline V gene sequence: CDR1 SGHDT, CDR2 YYEEEE. With 0 bases clipped from V and 2 bases from J, the junction kept 5 bases outside the gene matches. This chain connects TRBV5-6 to TRBJ2-7; TRBD1 agrees at 7 bases. Sequenced sample: PBMCs or T cells enriched from blood (not recorded which). This clonotype originated in a man in his sixties who had recovered from COVID-19. DNA for the CDR3: TGTGCCAGCAGCTTGGGAGGGGGCCGAGCCTACGAGCAGTACTTC. This gives the protein CASSLGGGRAYEQYF.